The 31 T cell receptor beta chains in this list originate from one sample, sequenced in a study of T cells in Graves' hyperthyroidism and ophthalmopathy (dated by TCRdb to between 2017 and 2020). Receptor libraries were prepared by multiplex PCR. Sequencing was performed on an Illumina HiSeq 2000. The TCR beta CDR3 regions were amplified from RNA transcripts. For the first round of RT-PCR on the TCR CDR3, the HTBI primer set was used together with the Qiagen OneStep RT-PCR kit. TCRdb handled the public reads itself, with Q25 trimming in fastp and clone calling in MiXCR, and kept productive beta chains. Rows with a matching CDR3 protein are joined into one entry that keeps the most common DNA and genes. Here the sample has a few hundred thousand distinct CDR3 sequences; more than 45% occur a single time. Clones ranked in the top ten supply around 7.7% of the sample. Sequenced: peripheral blood or thyroid tissue (not recorded which). The receptors shown here come from a woman in her late teens or twenties with Graves' hyperthyroidism.

This clonotype was observed a single time. Since a much larger clone is just one base distant, this may be a read error. The chain employs TRBV5-1 and TRBJ1-4; 7 bases agree with TRBD1. Per germline, CDR1 SGHRS and CDR2 YFSETQ. V trimming: 4 bases; J trimming: 7 bases; junction bases outside the gene matches: 10. This CDR3 spans 15 amino acids. The chain's CDR3 is CASSVRQGGGEKLFF. Written as DNA, the CDR3 is TGCGCCAGCAGCGTAAGACAGGGCGGGGGTGAAAAACTGTTTTTT.

The sample holds a few counts of this clonotype. The gene calls are TRBV18 and TRBJ1-1, with D perhaps matching TRBD1 (5 bases). CDR3 length equals 13 residues. The V end was cut by 5 bases, the J end by 1 base, with 8 bases between. CDR1 is KGHSH and CDR2 is LQKENI in the germline V gene. The DNA of the CDR3 is TGTGCCAGCTCAACCGACAGGAACACTGAAGCTTTCTTT. Protein sequence: CASSTDRNTEAFF. Filled out from reference TRBV18 and TRBJ1-1, the complete variable domain reads NAGVMQNPRHLVRRRGQEARLRCSPMKGHSHVYWYRQLPEEGLKFMVYLQKENIIDESGMPKERFSAEFPKEGPSILRIQQVVRGDSAAYFCASSTDRNTEAFFGQGTRLTVV.

In its sample, this clonotype was seen many times. This rearrangement joins TRBV15 to TRBJ2-7; D remains unclear. Trimming shortened V by 0 bases and J by 3 bases, and 9 bases separated the two germline ends. The CDR3 length is 14 residues. Germline V lookup: CDR1 LNHNV, CDR2 YYDKDF (reference sequence). The CDR3 spells CATSRDPEDYEQYF. In DNA, the CDR3 is TGTGCCACCAGCAGAGATCCGGAAGACTACGAGCAGTACTTC.

The chain joins TRBV12-3 or TRBV12-4 to TRBJ1-1; 8 bases line up with TRBD1. CDR3 length: 14 residues. V was clipped by 4 bases and J by 4 bases; unmatched bases: 5. The CDR3 spells CASSSGQGVTEAFF. The DNA for the CDR3 is TGTGCCAGCAGTTCCGGACAGGGCGTCACTGAAGCTTTCTTT.

About this clonotype itself: At one boundary the junction diverges from the germline segment, which might be a read error. The V and J genes are TRBV20-1 and TRBJ2-2, with TRBD2 matching 9 bases. CDR1 is DFQATT and CDR2 is SNEGSKA in the germline V gene (reference sequence). The CDR3 contains 14 residues. This CDR3 reads CSASSGRRNNEQFF. The CDR3 coding sequence is TGCAGTGCTAGCAGCGGGAGGCGAAACAATGAGCAGTTTTTT.

Comment on this clonotype: A single base separates this from a much larger clone, so it may be a read error. The rearrangement uses TRBV7-2 and TRBJ1-1, with D possibly TRBD1 on 6 matching bases. This CDR3 has 13 residues. Germline loops: CDR1 SGHTA, CDR2 FQGNSA. The CDR3 DNA reads TGCGCCAGCAGCCAAGGCGCATCAAGGGGGGCTTTCTTT. It encodes CASSQGASRGAFF.

V gene TRBV15 combines with J gene TRBJ2-2; D ambiguous. V was shortened by 4 bases and J by 4 bases, with 10 bases between the two germline ends. Per the germline V gene, CDR1 is LNHNV and CDR2 is YYDKDF (reference sequence). CDR3 length: 14 amino acids. CDR3 sequence reads: CATSNRHGTGELFF. CDR3 bases: TGTGCCACCAGCAACAGACACGGCACCGGGGAGCTGTTTTTT. Complete variable domain (other parts from reference TRBV15 and TRBJ2-2): DAMVIQNPRYQVTQFGKPVTLSCSQTLNHNVMYWYQQKSSQAPKLLFHYYDKDFNNEADTPDNFQSRRPNTSFCFLDIRSPGLGDTAMYLCATSNRHGTGELFFGEGSRLTVL.

This clonotype was picked up many times. This chain links TRBV6-1 with TRBJ1-1, with D perhaps matching TRBD1 (5 bases). Trimming cost V 11 bases and J 3 bases, with 19 bases left between them. Germline CDR1 and CDR2: MNHNS and SASEGT. The CDR3 is 14 amino acids. The CDR3 protein is CASRTGVLDTEAFF. The CDR3 bases are TGTGCCTCCCGGACGGGGGTGCTGGACACTGAAGCTTTCTTT.

This clonotype was seen many times. At one end, the junction sequence differs from germline, possibly due to a read error. The V gene is TRBV2, the J gene TRBJ1-5; no firm D call. The CDR3 contains 14 residues. From germline, CDR1 is SNHLY and CDR2 FYNNEI. The DNA of the CDR3 is TGTGCCAGCAGAGAAGACACTTATAATCAGCCCCAGCATTTT. Translation gives CASREDTYNQPQHF.

This clonotype was counted many times. This sequence joins TRBV10-3 and TRBJ1-1, with D possibly being TRBD1 (6 bases). The CDR3 is 15 amino acids. V gave up 3 bases and J gave up 3 bases, with 14 bases separating them. Germline V gene lookup returns CDR1 ENHRY and CDR2 SYGVKD. The CDR3 sequence is CAISDDEQGYTEAFF. As DNA, the CDR3 is TGTGCCATCAGTGATGACGAACAGGGATACACTGAAGCTTTCTTT.

The chain carries TRBV7-2 and TRBJ1-1; D is unresolved. Trimming took off 5 bases at V and 1 base at J, with 11 bases between the two ends. The CDR3 runs 14 residues. Germline CDR1 is SGHTA and CDR2 is FQGNSA. The CDR3 spells CASSAGSSNTEAFF. The CDR3, as DNA: TGTGCCAGCAGCGCCGGGAGCTCGAACACTGAAGCTTTCTTT.

V and J are TRBV5-6 and TRBJ1-5; D is unresolved. In germline, CDR1 is SGHDT, CDR2 YYEEEE. Trimming pared 0 bases from V and 3 bases from J, leaving 7 bases between. This CDR3 is built from 14 residues. CDR3 amino acids: CASSLAGINQPQHF. For the CDR3, the DNA is TGTGCCAGCAGCTTGGCCGGGATCAATCAGCCCCAGCATTTT. Using reference TRBV5-6 and TRBJ1-5 for the parts outside the CDR3, the full variable domain is DAGVTQSPTHLIKTRGQQVTLRCSPKSGHDTVSWYQQALGQGPQFIFQYYEEEERQRGNFPDRFSGHQFPNYSSELNVNALLLGDSALYLCASSLAGINQPQHFGDGTRLSIL.

The chain joins TRBV10-3 to TRBJ2-7, with 8 positions matching TRBD2. V shed 0 bases and J 5 bases; nucleotides not matched to a gene: 15. Per germline, CDR1 ENHRY and CDR2 SYGVKD. The CDR3 is made up of 18 amino acids. In nucleotides, the CDR3 is TGTGCCATCAGTGAGTCGTTGTACGGGGAACTAGCGGAGGACGAGCAGTACTTC. The encoded protein is CAISESLYGELAEDEQYF.

On this clonotype itself: Since a much larger clone is just one base distant, this may be a read error. The chain carries TRBV6-5 and TRBJ1-1; the D is unclear. Germline CDR1 reads MNHEY; CDR2 reads SVGAGI. This CDR3 spans 15 amino acids. Written as DNA, the CDR3 is TGTGCCATCAGTTACTCGGCACTGTTGAACACTGAAGCTTTCTTT. Its translation is CAISYSALLNTEAFF.

The genes are TRBV19 and TRBJ1-5, with D possibly being TRBD1 (6 bases). V lost 2 bases and J 0 bases, leaving 14 bases between the germline ends. This CDR3 contains 17 residues. CDR1 and CDR2 from the germline V gene are LNHDA and SQIVND (reference sequence). In DNA form, the CDR3 reads TGTGCCAGTAGTATATTACAAGGGGGTAATAGCAATCAGCCCCAGCATTTT. Translating it yields CASSILQGGNSNQPQHF. Based on the CDR3 plus reference TRBV19 and TRBJ1-5, the full variable domain is DGGITQSPKYLFRKEGQNVTLSCEQNLNHDAMYWYRQDPGQGLRLIYYSQIVNDFQKGDIAEGYSVSREKKESFPLTVTSAQKNPTAFYLCASSILQGGNSNQPQHFGDGTRLSIL.

Of note for this clonotype: Given the absence of the conserved phenylalanine or tryptophan at the CDR3 end, a read error is likely. This chain links TRBV29-1 with TRBJ1-5; D remains unclear. This CDR3 is 13 amino acids long. The germline gives CDR1 SQVTM, CDR2 ANQGSEA. V gave up 4 bases and J gave up 4 bases, with 11 bases separating them. CDR3 loop: CSVGTMGNQPQHL. The CDR3 nucleotides are TGCAGCGTTGGTACTATGGGAAATCAGCCCCAGCATCTT.

As regards this clonotype: A much larger clone differs by one base, so this may be a read error. The chain combines TRBV7-9 with TRBJ2-7, with D possibly matching TRBD2 (6 bases). Germline assignment: CDR1 SEHNR and CDR2 FQNEAQ (reference sequence). V dropped 4 bases and J dropped 6 bases, with 13 bases sitting between them. This CDR3 comprises 13 residues. In nucleotides, the CDR3 is TGTGCCAGCAGCTCCCAACTAGCTAGCGAGCAGTACTTC. As protein: CASSSQLASEQYF.

This clonotype was detected many times. The chain recombines TRBV24-1 with TRBJ2-2; the match to TRBD2 covers 11 bases. The trim removed 0 bases at V and 8 bases at J, leaving 4 bases unmatched. The germline V gene encodes CDR1 KGHDR and CDR2 SFDVKD. The CDR3 spans 16 residues. This chain's CDR3 is CATSDLRLAGSGELFF. DNA for the CDR3: TGTGCCACCAGTGATTTGAGACTAGCGGGATCTGGGGAGCTGTTTTTT.

This clonotype was detected ten times or more. The rearrangement joins TRBV7-9 to TRBJ1-1; TRBD1 agrees at 7 bases. Germline V gene data show CDR1 as SEHNR and CDR2 as FQNEAQ (reference sequence). CDR3 size: 15 residues. V was clipped by 5 bases and J by 5 bases; unmatched bases: 11. The CDR3 DNA reads as TGTGCCAGCAGCCTCGGACAGGCGGAGGAAACTGAAGCTTTCTTT. Translation: CASSLGQAEETEAFF. The entire variable domain, with the rest obtained from reference TRBV7-9 and TRBJ1-1, is as follows: DTGVSQNPRHKITKRGQNVTFRCDPISEHNRLYWYRQTLGQGPEFLTYFQNEAQLEKSRLLSDRFSAERPKGSFSTLEIQRTEQGDSAMYLCASSLGQAEETEAFFGQGTRLTVV.

The chain employs TRBV10-3 and TRBJ2-5; TRBD2 might be the D (6 bases). V gave up 4 bases and J gave up 5 bases, with 17 bases separating them. Germline CDR1 reads ENHRY; CDR2 reads SYGVKD. The CDR3 is 15 amino acids. In DNA, the CDR3 is TGTGCCATCAGTGCCCAGGGTACTAGCCGGGAGACCCAGTACTTC. This sequence encodes CAISAQGTSRETQYF.

With regard to this clonotype: A read error may be the cause here, since a much bigger clone is one base away. This chain uses TRBV6-1 with TRBJ1-2; D is uncertain. The CDR3 loop spans 14 amino acids. Looked up from germline, CDR1 is MNHNS and CDR2 is SASEGT. CDR3 region: CAGSDKPADYGYTF. The CDR3 region has the DNA TGTGCCGGCAGTGATAAACCCGCCGACTATGGCTACACCTTC.

This clonotype occurred many times. DNA for the CDR3: TGTGCCAGCAGCTTACGGGTCGGCATAAACACTGAAGCTTTCTTT. Protein product: CASSLRVGINTEAFF. The chain uses TRBV11-2 and TRBJ1-1; D gene uncertain. Trimming cost V 2 bases and J 2 bases, with 12 bases left between them. Germline V gene data show CDR1 as SGHAT and CDR2 as FQNNGV. The CDR3 runs to 15 residues.

This clonotype was found once. The rearrangement links TRBV2 to TRBJ2-7; TRBD1 is a possible D gene (6 bases). V was trimmed by 5 bases and J by 6 bases, leaving 23 bases between them. Germline V gives CDR1 SNHLY, CDR2 FYNNEI. This CDR3 has 16 residues. CDR3 sequence reads: CASSLVVTGLGGEQYF. The CDR3, as DNA: TGTGCCAGCAGTTTAGTGGTCACAGGGTTGGGTGGCGAGCAGTACTTC.

This clonotype was seen once. This chain links TRBV5-1 with TRBJ1-2; TRBD1 is a possible D gene (6 bases). Germline lookup yields CDR1 SGHRS and CDR2 YFSETQ. This CDR3 is built from 17 residues. V gave up 2 bases and J gave up 10 bases, with 27 bases separating them. DNA of the CDR3: TGCGCCAGCAGCTTACAAGGGACATCTACCCTACTCGGGGTCTACACCTTC. Protein sequence: CASSLQGTSTLLGVYTF.

This clonotype came up many times. This chain links TRBV29-1 with TRBJ2-2; D is ambiguous. The germline V gene has CDR1 SQVTM and CDR2 ANQGSEA. Trimming took 1 base from V and 6 from J, leaving 6 bases between them. This CDR3 contains 12 residues. The CDR3 is CSVEVRAGELFF. The CDR3 region has the DNA TGCAGCGTTGAAGTTAGGGCCGGGGAGCTGTTTTTT.

The rearrangement uses TRBV7-9 and TRBJ1-2, with D possibly matching TRBD1 (5 bases). The CDR3 has 15 amino acids. Trimming took off 5 bases at V and 5 bases at J, with 18 bases between the two ends. The germline gives CDR1 SEHNR, CDR2 FQNEAQ (reference sequence). The CDR3 DNA follows: TGTGCCAGCAGCCGAGGCGGGACGGCCCTTTATGGCTACACCTTC. It yields the protein CASSRGGTALYGYTF.

The gene calls are TRBV25-1 and TRBJ1-2, with 12 nucleotides matching TRBD1. The CDR3 extends over 16 amino acids. V was clipped by 3 bases and J by 7 bases; unmatched bases: 9. Germline V gene lookup returns CDR1 MGHDK and CDR2 SYGVNS. The CDR3 loop reads CASSDPWDRGRSGYTF. The CDR3, as DNA: TGTGCCAGCAGTGACCCTTGGGACAGGGGGCGATCTGGCTACACCTTC.

The V call is TRBV15, the J call TRBJ1-3, with 8 bases aligning to TRBD1. The CDR3 totals 18 residues. The germline V gene encodes CDR1 LNHNV and CDR2 YYDKDF (reference sequence). Trimming cost V 0 bases and J 4 bases; bases outside gene matches: 11. The CDR3 DNA follows: TGTGCCACCAGCAGAGATTCAGGGACAGGCAACGGGGGAAACACCATATATTTT. As protein: CATSRDSGTGNGGNTIYF.

The rearrangement uses TRBV7-2 and TRBJ2-7; D not resolved. This CDR3 comprises 9 residues. The germline V gene has CDR1 SGHTA and CDR2 FQGNSA. The germline V and J ends were trimmed by 0 bases and 12 bases, with 3 bases remaining between them. The CDR3 coding sequence is TGTGCCAGCAGCTTAGCATTGTACTTC. Its translation is CASSLALYF.

The chain is built from TRBV20-1 and TRBJ2-5; D perhaps matches TRBD2 (6 bases). In germline, CDR1 is DFQATT, CDR2 SNEGSKA (reference sequence). Trimming took off 2 bases at V and 5 bases at J, with 15 bases between the two ends. The CDR3 totals 14 residues. The CDR3 sequence: CSARSGLAPETQYF. The CDR3 DNA sequence: TGCAGTGCTAGATCGGGGCTAGCGCCCGAGACCCAGTACTTC.

This clonotype was picked up many times. The J gene is TRBJ1-2, the V gene TRBV7-8, with D possibly matching TRBD1 (5 bases). This CDR3 spans 16 amino acids. From germline, CDR1 is SGHVS and CDR2 FQNEAQ. Trimming removed 6 bases from V and 9 bases from J, with 26 bases in between. The DNA for the CDR3 is TGTGCCAGCAGTTTTGTCCTTGGGACCACTTCGTACCGCTACACCTTC. Encoded protein: CASSFVLGTTSYRYTF.